These 21 T cell receptor beta chains were sequenced from one sample in a study of blood T cell repertoires in COVID-19. Sequencing was performed with immunoSEQ multiplex PCR; in TCRdb, only in-frame clones are kept and a portion is missing. The data hold 140,000 or so clones, with around 83% observed a single time. Sequencing was done on a sample of peripheral blood. These receptors all come from a man under 40 with COVID-19, enrolled during active disease.

The rearrangement links TRBV19 to TRBJ1-1, with unresolved D. Germline CDR1 LNHDA, CDR2 SQIVND (reference sequence). The CDR3 extends over 13 amino acids. V lost 0 bases and J lost 5, with 7 bases in between. The CDR3 sequence is CASSIDRRTEAFF. The CDR3 DNA reads as TGTGCCAGTAGTATAGACCGGAGAACTGAAGCTTTCTTT.

This clone has just one count. The chain employs TRBV11-3 and TRBJ2-1; 8 positions agree with TRBD2. There are 18 residues in the CDR3. The V and J ends lost 1 base and 7 bases, in that order; junction bases with no gene match: 15. Germline CDR1 reads SGHNT; CDR2 reads YENEEA. DNA of the CDR3: TGTGCCAGCAGCTTAGGGCCTAGCGGGCGACCCGGCGGGAATGAGCAGTTCTTC. This gives the protein CASSLGPSGRPGGNEQFF.

In this sample, this clone turned up a few times. This chain connects TRBV6-1 to TRBJ2-2; possibly TRBD1 for D (6 bases). The CDR3 covers 12 residues. Germline V gene sequence: CDR1 MNHNS, CDR2 SASEGT. Trimming took off 9 bases at V and 4 bases at J, with 9 bases between the two ends. CDR3 coding DNA: TGTGCCAGTTTGGACAGCACCGGGGAGCTGTTTTTT. It translates to CASLDSTGELFF.

J is TRBJ2-3 and V is TRBV7-2; weak D call: TRBD2 (6 bases). CDR1 is SGHTA and CDR2 is FQGNSA in the germline V gene. This CDR3 has 14 amino acids. Deletions cut 0 bases from V and 3 bases from J, with 7 bases between. The CDR3 here is CASSLAGSTDTQYF. The CDR3 DNA reads as TGTGCCAGCAGCTTAGCCGGGAGTACAGATACGCAGTATTTT.

The chain joins TRBV5-1 to TRBJ2-2; TRBD2 matches 7 bases. Germline V gene sequence: CDR1 SGHRS, CDR2 YFSETQ. There are 15 residues in the CDR3. V shed 5 bases, J shed 5 bases, and the junction held 9 bases outside the gene matches. CDR3 nucleotides: TGCGCCAGCAGTCCGTCCGGGGGAGGGACCGGGGAGCTGTTTTTT. It codes for CASSPSGGGTGELFF. Supplemented by reference TRBV5-1 and TRBJ2-2, the full variable domain reads KAGVTQTPRYLIKTRGQQVTLSCSPISGHRSVSWYQQTPGQGLQFLFEYFSETQRNKGNFPGRFSGRQFSNSRSEMNVSTLELGDSALYLCASSPSGGGTGELFFGEGSRLTVL.

The chain combines TRBV10-1 with TRBJ2-1; TRBD2 matches 15 bases. The CDR3 contains 13 residues. J was trimmed by 10 bases and V by 6 bases; bases with no gene match: 1. Germline CDR1 and CDR2: WNHNN and SYGVQD (reference sequence). CDR3 DNA sequence: TGCGCCAGCAGAGGGACTAGCGGGGGGGAGCAGTTCTTC. Translating it yields CASRGTSGGEQFF.

The chain employs TRBV3-1 (or the pseudogene TRBV3-2) and TRBJ2-3; D remains unclear. This CDR3 region has 14 residues. Trimming shortened V by 4 bases and J by 2 bases, and 10 bases separated the two germline ends. The germline gives CDR1 LGHDT, CDR2 YNNKEL (reference sequence). The CDR3 DNA reads TGTGCCAGCAGCCTATCGGGTCTCACAGATACGCAGTATTTT. Its protein product is CASSLSGLTDTQYF.

The J gene is TRBJ2-3, the V gene TRBV24-1; D remains ambiguous. V lost 1 base, J lost 2 bases, and 6 bases lay in between. The CDR3 extends over 14 amino acids. The germline CDR1 and CDR2 sequences are KGHDR and SFDVKD. In DNA form, the CDR3 reads TGTGCCACCAGTGATTTTCCCCTCACAGATACGCAGTATTTT. The encoded protein is CATSDFPLTDTQYF.

V is TRBV7-9 and J is TRBJ1-2; 8 bases agree with TRBD1. Per the germline V gene, CDR1 is SEHNR and CDR2 is FQNEAQ (reference sequence). Trimming took 8 bases from V and 4 from J; bases not matched to a gene: 15. This CDR3 is built from 16 residues. The CDR3 DNA reads TGTGCCAGCGGCAAAAAGACAGGGGTAGAAGGCTATGGCTACACCTTC. This codes for CASGKKTGVEGYGYTF.

The genes are TRBV13 and TRBJ2-7; TRBD1 is a possible D gene (5 bases). CDR1 PRHDT and CDR2 FYEKMQ come from the germline V gene (reference sequence). V lost 5 bases, J lost 6 bases, and 8 bases lay in between. The CDR3 length is 11 residues. CDR3 DNA: TGTGCCAGCAGCCTTCAGGGCGAGCAGTACTTC. This gives the protein CASSLQGEQYF. Filled out from reference TRBV13 and TRBJ2-7, the complete variable domain reads AAGVIQSPRHLIKEKRETATLKCYPIPRHDTVYWYQQGPGQDPQFLISFYEKMQSDKGSIPDRFSAQQFSDYHSELNMSSLELGDSALYFCASSLQGEQYFGPGTRLTVT.

This clone was observed a handful of times. The chain has TRBV2 and TRBJ1-5, with D tentatively TRBD1 (5 bases). Germline assignment: CDR1 SNHLY and CDR2 FYNNEI. Trimming removed 10 bases from V and 9 bases from J, with 22 bases in between. The CDR3 covers 14 residues. Here the CDR3 reads CATLDGGAVGPQHF. The CDR3 bases are TGTGCCACCCTGGACGGTGGGGCGGTTGGGCCCCAGCATTTT.

The chain carries TRBV2 and TRBJ1-1, with D possibly being TRBD1 (5 bases). The CDR3 runs to 13 residues. Between the trimmed V and J ends, which lost 6 bases and 7 bases, there was a span of 15 bases. CDR1 and CDR2 from the germline V gene are SNHLY and FYNNEI. The CDR3 DNA reads as TGTGCCAGCAGGAACGGGGGAGGCAGTGAAGCTTTCTTT. Protein: CASRNGGGSEAFF.

This chain links TRBV6-7 with TRBJ2-7; TRBD1 agrees at 7 bases. TRBV6-7 is an open reading frame, and its role is uncertain. The CDR3 consists of 15 residues. The V segment lost 6 bases and the J segment 3 bases; nucleotides outside the gene matches: 11. CDR3 sequence reads: CASRARDSSDYEQYF. CDR3 bases: TGTGCCAGCAGAGCCCGGGACAGTTCGGACTACGAGCAGTACTTC.

The rearrangement links TRBV28 to TRBJ2-3; 13 bases align to TRBD2. Germline loops: CDR1 MDHEN, CDR2 SYDVKM. Trimming cost V 5 bases and J 2 bases; bases outside gene matches: 13. This CDR3 has 19 amino acids. The CDR3 DNA follows: TGTGCCAGCAGTACGCCATATCCCGGGACTAGCGGGGACACAGATACGCAGTATTTT. As protein: CASSTPYPGTSGDTDTQYF.

In its sample, this clone was seen once. The CDR3: CASKGGELDEQYF. CDR3 DNA: TGCGCCAGCAAGGGCGGGGAGTTAGACGAGCAGTACTTC. This chain connects TRBV10-2 to TRBJ2-7, with D perhaps matching TRBD2 (6 bases). The CDR3 spans 13 residues. V was shortened by 7 bases and J by 5 bases, with 15 bases between the two germline ends. CDR1 and CDR2 (germline): WSHSY, SAAADI.

The rearrangement links TRBV6-6 to TRBJ2-1; 15 bases align to TRBD2. With 4 bases clipped from V and 8 bases from J, the junction kept 0 bases outside the gene matches. The CDR3 contains 14 residues. Per germline, CDR1 MNHNY and CDR2 SVGAGI (reference sequence). CDR3 sequence: CASSWTSGRDEQFF. CDR3 nucleotides: TGTGCCAGCAGTTGGACTAGCGGGAGGGATGAGCAGTTCTTC.

The chain is built from TRBV10-3 and TRBJ1-1; 8 nucleotides align to TRBD1. The CDR3 spans 17 residues. CDR1 and CDR2 from the germline V gene are ENHRY and SYGVKD. V was clipped by 4 bases and J by 5 bases; unmatched bases: 15. CDR3: CAISGRGRRHVWTEAFF. The CDR3 DNA reads TGTGCCATCAGTGGCAGGGGGCGTAGGCACGTTTGGACTGAAGCTTTCTTT.

This clone was recorded a few times. The genes are TRBV27 and TRBJ2-7; 10 bases align to TRBD2. The germline V gene encodes CDR1 MNHEY and CDR2 SMNVEV (reference sequence). This CDR3 has 16 residues. The V and J ends lost 7 bases and 0 bases, in that order; junction bases with no gene match: 9. Here the CDR3 DNA reads TGTGCCAGCACCCCCCCGGGACTAGCGACCTCCTACGAGCAGTACTTC. It translates to CASTPPGLATSYEQYF.

The V gene is TRBV27, the J gene TRBJ2-7; TRBD1 might be the D (6 bases). CDR1 is MNHEY, CDR2 SMNVEV, per germline (reference sequence). The CDR3 is 14 residues long. V was cut by 5 bases and J by 0 bases, with 11 bases left in between. The chain's CDR3 is CASSTYRVSYEQYF. Here the CDR3 DNA reads TGTGCCAGCAGTACATACAGGGTCTCCTACGAGCAGTACTTC.

V usage is TRBV19 and J usage is TRBJ2-7; D may be TRBD2 (5 bases). The CDR3 loop spans 15 amino acids. V was cut by 3 bases and J by 0 bases, with 12 bases left in between. Germline CDR1 LNHDA, CDR2 SQIVND (reference sequence). Here the CDR3 reads CASSILSGPSYEQYF. CDR3 bases: TGTGCCAGTAGTATCCTGAGCGGTCCCTCCTACGAGCAGTACTTC.

Here the CDR3 reads CASSYGTGVYGYTF. The CDR3 DNA reads TGTGCCAGCAGCTACGGCACAGGGGTCTATGGCTACACCTTC. J is TRBJ1-2 and V is TRBV5-6; 7 nucleotides match TRBD1. V lost 3 bases, J lost 4 bases, and 6 bases stayed unmatched. Germline V gene sequence: CDR1 SGHDT, CDR2 YYEEEE. This CDR3 contains 14 residues.